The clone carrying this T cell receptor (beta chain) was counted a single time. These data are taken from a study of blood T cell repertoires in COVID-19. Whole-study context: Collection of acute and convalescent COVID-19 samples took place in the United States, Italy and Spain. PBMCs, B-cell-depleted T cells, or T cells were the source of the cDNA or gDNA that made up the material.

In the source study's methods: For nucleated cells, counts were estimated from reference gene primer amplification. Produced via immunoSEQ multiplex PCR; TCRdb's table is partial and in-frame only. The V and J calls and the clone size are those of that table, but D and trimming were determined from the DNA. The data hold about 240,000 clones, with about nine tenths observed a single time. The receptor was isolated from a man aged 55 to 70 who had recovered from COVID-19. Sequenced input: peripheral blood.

The CDR3 nucleotides read TGTGCCAGCAGCAAGACAGGGACCTACGAGCAGTACTTC. Translating it yields CASSKTGTYEQYF. The J gene is TRBJ2-7, the V gene TRBV5-6, with 7 bases aligning to TRBD1. With 4 bases clipped from V and 2 bases from J, the junction kept 3 bases outside the gene matches. The germline gives CDR1 SGHDT, CDR2 YYEEEE. CDR3 size: 13 residues.